Presented here are 14 T cell receptor beta chains from one specimen sequenced in a study of tumor-infiltrating lymphocytes in localized non-small cell lung cancer. The protocol was immunoSEQ multiplex PCR, while the TCRdb copy is restricted to in-frame clones and leaves out a portion. The data show under 20,000 clones, with approximately 68% seen just once and 6.5% held by the top ten. Sequenced material: lung tumor tissue. All receptors come from a human donor with non-small cell lung cancer.

The V call is TRBV11-1, the J call TRBJ2-7; D perhaps matches TRBD1 (7 bases). Germline V gene data show CDR1 as SGHAT and CDR2 as FQDESV (reference sequence). V was trimmed by 4 bases and J by 4 bases, leaving 17 bases between them. The CDR3 covers 15 residues. CDR3 in amino acids: CASSWTHRGGYEQYF. DNA for the CDR3: TGTGCCAGCAGCTGGACTCACAGGGGAGGATACGAGCAGTACTTC.

This chain links TRBV18 with TRBJ2-7, with D possibly matching TRBD2 (7 bases). CDR1 and CDR2 from the germline V gene are KGHSH and LQKENI. This CDR3 has 13 residues. V shed 3 bases and J shed 4 bases, with 10 bases lying between them. For the CDR3, the DNA is TGTGCCAGCTCACCCCGGGGGGCATACGAGCAGTACTTC. It encodes CASSPRGAYEQYF.

CDR3 in DNA: TGTGCCAGCTCACTCCGACGGATAACAGAGACCCAGTACTTC. Its protein product is CASSLRRITETQYF. This rearrangement joins TRBV18 to TRBJ2-5; D uncertain. This CDR3 has 14 amino acids. Germline-derived CDR1 and CDR2 are KGHSH and LQKENI. V shed 4 bases and J shed 4 bases, with 13 bases lying between them.

The genes are TRBV19 and TRBJ1-5, with D possibly TRBD1 on 5 matching bases. This CDR3 spans 13 amino acids. Per the germline V gene, CDR1 is LNHDA and CDR2 is SQIVND (reference sequence). The V and J ends lost 3 bases and 7 bases respectively, with 10 bases between them. CDR3 residues: CASSIPRAQPQHF. CDR3 in DNA: TGTGCCAGTAGTATCCCCAGGGCCCAGCCCCAGCATTTT.

The chain carries TRBV14 and TRBJ2-5; D might be TRBD1 (5 bases). Germline CDR1 is SGHDN and CDR2 is FVKESK. The CDR3 sequence is 13 residues long. Trimming cost V 1 base and J 5 bases, with 8 bases left between them. In DNA form, the CDR3 reads TGTGCCAGCAGCCAAGGCCCAGGGGAGACCCAGTACTTC. Translated: CASSQGPGETQYF.

The chain has TRBV29-1 and TRBJ1-2; D perhaps matches TRBD1 (6 bases). With 4 bases removed from V and 8 bases from J, the gap between germline ends came to 8 bases. CDR1 and CDR2 (germline): SQVTM, ANQGSEA. The CDR3 is 10 residues long. The CDR3, as DNA: TGCAGCGTTGCAGGGGACGGCTACACCTTC. This sequence encodes CSVAGDGYTF.

The gene calls are TRBV6-1 and TRBJ2-5, with D possibly matching TRBD2 (5 bases). From germline, CDR1 is MNHNS and CDR2 SASEGT. CDR3 size: 15 residues. Trimming pared 2 bases from V and 3 bases from J, leaving 13 bases between. The CDR3: CASSEFAGSKETQYF. Written as DNA, the CDR3 is TGTGCCAGCAGTGAATTCGCGGGCTCGAAAGAGACCCAGTACTTC.

The chain joins TRBV2 to TRBJ2-7; 7 nucleotides align to TRBD2. CDR1 is SNHLY, CDR2 FYNNEI, per germline. The CDR3 consists of 15 residues. V dropped 2 bases and J dropped 2; count of bases not matched to a gene: 6. In DNA, the CDR3 is TGTGCCAGCAGTGAAAGGCCTAGCGGAACCTACGAGCAGTACTTC. Protein product: CASSERPSGTYEQYF.

The chain joins TRBV6-5 to TRBJ2-1; 9 bases agree with TRBD2. V trimming: 0 bases; J trimming: 5 bases; junction bases outside the gene matches: 5. The germline V gene encodes CDR1 MNHEY and CDR2 SVGAGI. This CDR3 has 16 amino acids. The CDR3 spells CASSYSPSGVNNEQFF. In DNA form, the CDR3 reads TGTGCCAGCAGTTACTCACCTAGCGGGGTGAACAATGAGCAGTTCTTC.

This chain uses TRBV7-2 with TRBJ1-6; D not certain. The CDR3 sequence is 13 residues long. Germline V gene data show CDR1 as SGHTA and CDR2 as FQGNSA. The germline V and J ends were trimmed by 5 bases and 7 bases, with 9 bases remaining between them. The CDR3 protein is CASSAGPNSPLHF. In DNA form, the CDR3 reads TGTGCCAGCAGCGCCGGCCCGAATTCACCCCTCCACTTT.

The V and J genes are TRBV10-3 and TRBJ1-2; D ambiguous. Looked up from germline, CDR1 is ENHRY and CDR2 is SYGVKD. The germline V and J ends were trimmed by 3 bases and 4 bases, with 0 bases remaining between them. The length of the CDR3 is 10 residues. CDR3 in DNA: TGTGCCATCAGTGACTATGGCTACACCTTC. This sequence encodes CAISDYGYTF.

This sequence joins TRBV7-2 and TRBJ1-4; 8 bases are a match to TRBD1. V lost 2 bases, J lost 11 bases, and 1 base stayed unmatched. The CDR3 is 12 residues long. The V gene's germline CDR1 is SGHTA and CDR2 FQGNSA. The CDR3 loop reads CASSLPGGKLFF. The CDR3 DNA reads as TGTGCCAGCAGCTTACCAGGGGGCAAACTGTTTTTT.

The CDR3 DNA reads as TGTGCCTGGAGTGTACTAAGCGGGAGTGGCACAGATACGCAGTATTTT. It is translated as CAWSVLSGSGTDTQYF. J is TRBJ2-3 and V is TRBV30; 8 bases map to TRBD2. Losses at the gene ends were 0 bases for V and 1 base for J; bases not matched to a gene: 6. CDR3 length: 16 amino acids. Germline CDR1 reads GTSNPN; CDR2 reads SVGIG (reference sequence).

The chain couples TRBV9 to TRBJ2-2, with D maybe TRBD2 (5 bases). The V gene's germline CDR1 is SGDLS and CDR2 YYNGEE. This CDR3 has 14 amino acids. Trimming took off 5 bases at V and 4 bases at J, with 12 bases between the two ends. CDR3 region: CASRRDHFTGELFF. DNA for the CDR3: TGTGCCAGCAGGAGGGATCATTTCACCGGGGAGCTGTTTTTT.